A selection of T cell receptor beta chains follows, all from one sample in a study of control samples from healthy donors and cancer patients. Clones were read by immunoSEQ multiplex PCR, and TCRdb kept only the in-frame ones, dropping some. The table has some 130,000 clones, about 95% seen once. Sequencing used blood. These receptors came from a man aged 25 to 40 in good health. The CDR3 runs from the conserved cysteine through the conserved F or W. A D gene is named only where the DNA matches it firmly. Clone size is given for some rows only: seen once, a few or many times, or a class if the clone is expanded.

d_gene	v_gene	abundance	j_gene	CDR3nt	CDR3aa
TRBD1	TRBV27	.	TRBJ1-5	TGTGCCAGCAGTCCGGCCCTCAGGGGGCCCGATCAGCCCCAGCATTTT	CASSPALRGPDQPQHF
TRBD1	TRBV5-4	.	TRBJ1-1	TGTGCCAGCAGCTTGGCGGGACAGGGAAACACTGAAGCTTTCTTT	CASSLAGQGNTEAFF
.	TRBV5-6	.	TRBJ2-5	TGTGCCAGCAGCTTTTCGGGGTCGGGGTGGGAGACCCAGTACTTC	CASSFSGSGWETQYF
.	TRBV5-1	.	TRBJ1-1	TGCGCCAGCAGCTTGGGAGGGGGGAACACTGAAGCTTTCTTT	CASSLGGGNTEAFF
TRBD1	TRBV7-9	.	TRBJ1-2	TGTGCCAGCAGCCTGGGGACAGGGAACGGCTACACCTTC	CASSLGTGNGYTF
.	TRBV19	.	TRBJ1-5	TGTGCCAGTAGTATCGTGGCAGGGGGCAATCAGCCCCAGCATTTT	CASSIVAGGNQPQHF
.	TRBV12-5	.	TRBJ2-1	TGTGCTAGTGGTTTGCATCCCGGGAATGAGCAGTTCTTC	CASGLHPGNEQFF
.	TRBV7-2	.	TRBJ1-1	TGTGCCAGCAGCTTATCAGGGTCGAACACTGAAGCTTTCTTT	CASSLSGSNTEAFF
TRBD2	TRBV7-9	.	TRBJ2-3	TGTGCCAGCAGCTTAGGTTCAATAGCGGGACAAGGGGTGGATACGCAGTATTTT	CASSLGSIAGQGVDTQYF
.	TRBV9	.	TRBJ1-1	TGTGCCAGCAGCGTAGATCCGGGGACGGGTAACACTGAAGCTTTCTTT	CASSVDPGTGNTEAFF
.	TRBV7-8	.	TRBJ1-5	TGTGCCAGCAGCTTAGGGTCTCTCCAGGGGAGCAATCAGCCCCAGCATTTT	CASSLGSLQGSNQPQHF
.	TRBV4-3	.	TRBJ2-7	TGCGCCAGCAGCCAGTATTCGACAGCAACCTACGAGCAGTACTTC	CASSQYSTATYEQYF
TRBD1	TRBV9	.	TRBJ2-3	TGTGCCAGCAGCGCTACAGGGGATAGCACAGATACGCAGTATTTT	CASSATGDSTDTQYF
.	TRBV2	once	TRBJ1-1	TGTGCCAGCAGTGAAGGGCAGTTGAACACTGAAGCTTTCTTT	CASSEGQLNTEAFF
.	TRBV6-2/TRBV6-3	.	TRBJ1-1	TGTGCCAGCAGTTTACTGAGCAGGGTGAACACTGAAGCTTTCTTT	CASSLLSRVNTEAFF
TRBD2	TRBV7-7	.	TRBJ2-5	TGTGCTAGCAGCTTGGGACTAGCGGGTGGGGAGACCCAGTACTTC	CASSLGLAGGETQYF
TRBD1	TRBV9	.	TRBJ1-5	TGTGCCAGCGGTCCCGGGACAGGGGGCAATCAGCCCCAGCATTTT	CASGPGTGGNQPQHF
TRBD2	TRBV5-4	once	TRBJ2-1	TGTGCCAGCAGCTCCAGACTAGCGCCCGGAGGTGAGCAGTTCTTC	CASSSRLAPGGEQFF
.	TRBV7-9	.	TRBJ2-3	TGTGCCAGCAGCTCCCGTGGCCGCACAGATACGCAGTATTTT	CASSSRGRTDTQYF
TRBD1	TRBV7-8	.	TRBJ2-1	TGTGCCAGCAGCTTAAGGGACAGGGGAGACAATGAGCAGTTCTTC	CASSLRDRGDNEQFF
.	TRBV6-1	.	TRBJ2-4	TGTGCCAGCAGTGAATACCCACCGGGTCTAGCCAAAAACATTCAGTACTTC	CASSEYPPGLAKNIQYF
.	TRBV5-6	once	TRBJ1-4	TGTGCCAGCAGTCAAGGTGGCAGAGCGACTAATGAAAAACTGTTTTTT	CASSQGGRATNEKLFF
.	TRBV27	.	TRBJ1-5	TGTGCCAGCAGTCCCTACAGCGGAGGCAATCAGCCCCAGCATTTT	CASSPYSGGNQPQHF